One and the same sample provided the 12 T cell receptor beta chains below, sequenced in a study of monozygotic twins with inflammatory bowel disease. TCRdb reprocessed the 5' RACE reads, keeping one entry per CDR3 protein, no DNA. This table lists 110,000 to 150,000 distinct CDR3 sequences. The material sequenced was blood. The receptors stem from a human donor with ulcerative colitis or Crohn's disease, or a healthy co-twin of an affected twin (not recorded which).

The chain is built from TRBV7-3 and TRBJ2-1; the TCRdb D gene call, TRBD2, has no DNA to confirm it. CDR1 is SGHTA and CDR2 is FQGTGA in the germline V gene. The CDR3 loop spans 15 amino acids. The CDR3: CASSSPAGSLNEQFF.

The chain has TRBV19 and TRBJ1-2. The CDR3 contains 15 residues. The germline V gene encodes CDR1 LNHDA and CDR2 SQIVND (reference sequence). The CDR3: CASSIDRAANYGYTF.

This sequence joins TRBV29-1 and TRBJ2-2; as DNA is missing, the TRBD2 call by TCRdb cannot be tested. CDR1 is SQVTM, CDR2 ANQGSEA, per germline. This CDR3 has 14 amino acids. The CDR3 sequence is CSAAGGPSSGELFF.

The rearrangement joins TRBV27 to TRBJ2-6. Per the germline V gene, CDR1 is MNHEY and CDR2 is SMNVEV (reference sequence). CDR3 length: 11 residues. CDR3 sequence: CATVSSNVLTF.

The CDR3 sequence is CASSTGTLHTGELFF. The gene calls are TRBV25-1 and TRBJ2-2; TCRdb returns TRBD2, unconfirmable since there is no DNA. Germline V gives CDR1 MGHDK, CDR2 SYGVNS. The CDR3 covers 15 residues.

The chain recombines TRBV7-9 with TRBJ1-4; the TRBD1 assignment by TCRdb is unverifiable without DNA. CDR1 is SEHNR, CDR2 FQNEAQ, per germline (reference sequence). The CDR3 has 15 residues. CDR3 region: CVGAKGTADGEKLFF.

The chain links TRBV5-6 to TRBJ2-3; TCRdb picks TRBD2, but there is no DNA to check that call. CDR1 and CDR2 (germline): SGHDT, YYEEEE. This CDR3 is built from 16 residues. This chain's CDR3 is CASSQGLAGGADTQYF. Full variable domain (rest looked up from reference TRBV5-6 and TRBJ2-3): DAGVTQSPTHLIKTRGQQVTLRCSPKSGHDTVSWYQQALGQGPQFIFQYYEEEERQRGNFPDRFSGHQFPNYSSELNVNALLLGDSALYLCASSQGLAGGADTQYFGPGTRLTVL.

The chain is built from TRBV7-3 and TRBJ2-3; there is no DNA to check the TCRdb D call of TRBD1. This CDR3 contains 14 residues. Looked up from germline, CDR1 is SGHTA and CDR2 is FQGTGA. CDR3 region: CASSSWTDTDTQYF.

The chain recombines TRBV25-1 with TRBJ2-1. Germline CDR1 MGHDK, CDR2 SYGVNS. The CDR3 contains 15 residues. This CDR3 is CASSEIGNSYNEQFF.

The CDR3 sequence: CASSSIVRDTSNYGYTF. The rearrangement joins TRBV28 to TRBJ1-2; TCRdb's D gene call, TRBD1, goes unchecked for lack of DNA. The CDR3 length is 17 residues. Germline assignment: CDR1 MDHEN and CDR2 SYDVKM.

The chain combines TRBV7-7 with TRBJ2-1; no DNA is available, so the TRBD1 call from TCRdb remains unchecked. Germline V lookup: CDR1 SSHAT, CDR2 FNYEAQ (reference sequence). This CDR3 region has 15 residues. CDR3 region: CASSSGTGAYNEQFF.

The V and J genes are TRBV2 and TRBJ2-7. Per the germline V gene, CDR1 is SNHLY and CDR2 is FYNNEI. CDR3 size: 12 residues. The CDR3 is CASSVLSDEQYF.